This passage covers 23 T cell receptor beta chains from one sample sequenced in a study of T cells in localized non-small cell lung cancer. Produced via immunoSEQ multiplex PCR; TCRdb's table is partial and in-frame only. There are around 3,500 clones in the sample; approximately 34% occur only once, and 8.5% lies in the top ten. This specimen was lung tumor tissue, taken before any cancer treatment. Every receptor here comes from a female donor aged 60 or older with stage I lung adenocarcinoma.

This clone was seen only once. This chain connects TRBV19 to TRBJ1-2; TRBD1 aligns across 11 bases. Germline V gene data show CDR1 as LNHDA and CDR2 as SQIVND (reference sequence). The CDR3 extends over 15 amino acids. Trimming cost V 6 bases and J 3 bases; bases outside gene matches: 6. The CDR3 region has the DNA TGTGCCAGTAGCGAAGGACAGGGGGCCTACTATGGCTACACCTTC. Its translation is CASSEGQGAYYGYTF.

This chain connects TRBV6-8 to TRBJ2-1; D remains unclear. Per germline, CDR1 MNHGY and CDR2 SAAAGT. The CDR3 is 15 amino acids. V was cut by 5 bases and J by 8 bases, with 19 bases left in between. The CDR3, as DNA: TGTGCCAGCAGTGACCCCGGTTTAGGTATCGATGAGCAGTTCTTC. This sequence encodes CASSDPGLGIDEQFF.

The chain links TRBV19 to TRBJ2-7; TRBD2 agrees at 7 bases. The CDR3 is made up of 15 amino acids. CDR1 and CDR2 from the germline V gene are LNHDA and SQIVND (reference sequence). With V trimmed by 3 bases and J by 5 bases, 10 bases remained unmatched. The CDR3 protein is CASSMESGTRNEQYF. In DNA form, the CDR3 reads TGTGCCAGTAGTATGGAGAGCGGGACCCGGAACGAGCAGTACTTC.

CDR3 DNA: TGTGCCAGCAGCCAACCTCAGGGTATCGATACGCAGTATTTT. Its translation: CASSQPQGIDTQYF. This chain joins TRBV14 and TRBJ2-3, with D possibly being TRBD1 (5 bases). CDR1 SGHDN and CDR2 FVKESK come from the germline V gene. V was clipped by 2 bases and J by 6 bases, with 12 bases between them. CDR3 length equals 14 residues.

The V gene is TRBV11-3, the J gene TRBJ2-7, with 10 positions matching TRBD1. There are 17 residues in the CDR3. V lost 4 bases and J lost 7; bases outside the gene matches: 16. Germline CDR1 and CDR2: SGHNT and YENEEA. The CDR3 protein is CASSSVRDRGSRGEQYF. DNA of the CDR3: TGTGCCAGCAGCTCCGTCCGGGACAGGGGCTCAAGGGGGGAGCAGTACTTC.

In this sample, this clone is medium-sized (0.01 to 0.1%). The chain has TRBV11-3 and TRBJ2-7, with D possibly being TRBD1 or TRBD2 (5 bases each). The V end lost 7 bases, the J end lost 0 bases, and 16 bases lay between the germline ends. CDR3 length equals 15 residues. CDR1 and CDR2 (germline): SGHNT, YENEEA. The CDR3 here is CASTWGSGSSYEQYF. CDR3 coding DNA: TGTGCCAGCACATGGGGGAGTGGAAGCTCCTACGAGCAGTACTTC.

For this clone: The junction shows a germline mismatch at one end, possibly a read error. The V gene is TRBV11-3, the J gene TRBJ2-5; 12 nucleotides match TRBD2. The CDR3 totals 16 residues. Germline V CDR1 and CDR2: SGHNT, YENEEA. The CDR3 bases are TGTGCTAGCAGCTCCGGACTAGCGGGGATCCAAGAGACCCAGTACTTC. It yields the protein CASSSGLAGIQETQYF.

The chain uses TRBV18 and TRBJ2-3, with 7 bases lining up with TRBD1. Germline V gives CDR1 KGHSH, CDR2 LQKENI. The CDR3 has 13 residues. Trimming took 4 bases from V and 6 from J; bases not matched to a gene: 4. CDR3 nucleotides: TGTGCCAGCTCACTTGGACAGGAGGATACGCAGTATTTT. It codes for CASSLGQEDTQYF.

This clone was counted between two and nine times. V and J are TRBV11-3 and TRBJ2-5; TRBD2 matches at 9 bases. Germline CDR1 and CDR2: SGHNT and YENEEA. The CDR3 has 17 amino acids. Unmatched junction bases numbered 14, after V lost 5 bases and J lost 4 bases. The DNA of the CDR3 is TGTGCCAGCAGCGGGGGCATGACTAGCGGCGAGGGAGAGACCCAGTACTTC. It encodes CASSGGMTSGEGETQYF.

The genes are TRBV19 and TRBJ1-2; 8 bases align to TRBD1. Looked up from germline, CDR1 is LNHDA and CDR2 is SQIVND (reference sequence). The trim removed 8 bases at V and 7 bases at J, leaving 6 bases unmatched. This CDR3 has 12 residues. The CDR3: CASEPGGGGYTF. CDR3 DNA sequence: TGTGCCAGTGAACCAGGGGGCGGTGGCTACACCTTC.

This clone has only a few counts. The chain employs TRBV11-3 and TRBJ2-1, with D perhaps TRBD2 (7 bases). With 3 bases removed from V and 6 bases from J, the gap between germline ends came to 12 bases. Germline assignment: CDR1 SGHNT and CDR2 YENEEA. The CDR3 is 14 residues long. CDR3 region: CASSLVGGPNEQFF. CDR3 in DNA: TGTGCCAGCAGCTTGGTGGGGGGGCCCAATGAGCAGTTCTTC.

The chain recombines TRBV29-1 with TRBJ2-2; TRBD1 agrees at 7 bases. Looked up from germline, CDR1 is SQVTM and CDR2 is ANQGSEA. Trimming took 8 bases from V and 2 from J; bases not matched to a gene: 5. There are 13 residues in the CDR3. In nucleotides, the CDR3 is TGCAGCCACGGGACAGACAACACCGGGGAGCTGTTTTTT. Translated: CSHGTDNTGELFF.

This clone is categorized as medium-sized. The DNA of the CDR3 is TGTGCCAGCAGCCCCCCCCCGGGACAGGGACCTGAAAAACTGTTTTTT. This gives the protein CASSPPPGQGPEKLFF. The J gene is TRBJ1-4, the V gene TRBV11-3; 9 nucleotides agree with TRBD1. Germline V gives CDR1 SGHNT, CDR2 YENEEA. The junction had 11 bases not matched to a gene; V was cut back by 5 bases and J by 7 bases. The CDR3 is 16 amino acids.

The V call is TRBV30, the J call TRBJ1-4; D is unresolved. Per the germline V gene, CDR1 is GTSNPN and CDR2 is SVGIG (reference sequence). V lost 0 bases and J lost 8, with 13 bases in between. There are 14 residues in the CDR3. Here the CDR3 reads CAWSVPLSWEKLFF. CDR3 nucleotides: TGTGCCTGGAGTGTACCCCTCTCTTGGGAAAAACTGTTTTTT.

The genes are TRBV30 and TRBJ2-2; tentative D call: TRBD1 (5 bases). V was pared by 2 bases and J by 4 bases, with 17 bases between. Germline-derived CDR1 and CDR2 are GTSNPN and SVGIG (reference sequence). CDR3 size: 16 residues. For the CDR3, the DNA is TGTGCCTGGAGTCCCTTTGAAGGGGTATTCACCGGGGAGCTGTTTTTT. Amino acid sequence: CAWSPFEGVFTGELFF.

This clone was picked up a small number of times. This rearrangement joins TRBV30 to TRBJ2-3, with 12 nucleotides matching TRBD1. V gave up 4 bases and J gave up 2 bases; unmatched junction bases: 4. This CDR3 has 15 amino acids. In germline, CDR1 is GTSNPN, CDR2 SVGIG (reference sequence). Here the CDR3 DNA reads TGTGCCTGGACTGGGACAGGGGGCCTCACAGATACGCAGTATTTT. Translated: CAWTGTGGLTDTQYF.

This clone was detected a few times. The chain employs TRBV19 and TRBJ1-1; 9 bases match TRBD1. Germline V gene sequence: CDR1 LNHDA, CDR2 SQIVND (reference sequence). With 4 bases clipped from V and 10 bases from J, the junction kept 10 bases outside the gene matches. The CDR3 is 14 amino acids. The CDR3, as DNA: TGTGCCAGTAGTACCCTAACTTGGGACAGGGCAGCTTTCTTT. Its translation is CASSTLTWDRAAFF.

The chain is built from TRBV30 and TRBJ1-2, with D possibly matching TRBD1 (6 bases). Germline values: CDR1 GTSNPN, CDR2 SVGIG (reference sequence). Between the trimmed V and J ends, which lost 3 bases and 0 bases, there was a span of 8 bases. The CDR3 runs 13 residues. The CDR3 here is CAWSGTPNYGYTF. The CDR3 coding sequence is TGTGCCTGGAGCGGGACACCTAACTATGGCTACACCTTC.

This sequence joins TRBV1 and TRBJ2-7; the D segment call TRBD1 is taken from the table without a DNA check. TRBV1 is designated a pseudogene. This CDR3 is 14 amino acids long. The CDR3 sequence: CASSLGTGGYEQYF. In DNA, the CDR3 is TGCGCCAGCAGCCTGGGGACAGGGGGCTACGAGCAGTACTTC.

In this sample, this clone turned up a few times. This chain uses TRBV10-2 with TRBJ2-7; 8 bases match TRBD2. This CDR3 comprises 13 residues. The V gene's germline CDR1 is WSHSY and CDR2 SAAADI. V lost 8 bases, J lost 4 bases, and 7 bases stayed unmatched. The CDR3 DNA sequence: TGCGCCAGCTCCGGGAGGGGGATATACGAGCAGTACTTC. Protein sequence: CASSGRGIYEQYF.

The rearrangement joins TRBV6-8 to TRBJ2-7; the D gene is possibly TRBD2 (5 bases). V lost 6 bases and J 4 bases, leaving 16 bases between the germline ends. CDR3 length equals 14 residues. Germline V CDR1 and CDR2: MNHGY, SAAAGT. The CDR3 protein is CASSLTPRGYEQYF. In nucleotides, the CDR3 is TGTGCCAGCAGCCTTACCCCCCGGGGTTACGAGCAGTACTTC.

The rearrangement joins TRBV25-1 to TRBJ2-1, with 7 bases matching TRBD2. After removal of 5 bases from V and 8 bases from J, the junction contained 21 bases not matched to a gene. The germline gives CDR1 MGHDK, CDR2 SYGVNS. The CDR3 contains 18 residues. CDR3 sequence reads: CASSSLDPAGWNHDEQFF. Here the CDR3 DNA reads TGTGCCAGCAGTTCGTTAGATCCAGCGGGGTGGAACCACGATGAGCAGTTCTTC.

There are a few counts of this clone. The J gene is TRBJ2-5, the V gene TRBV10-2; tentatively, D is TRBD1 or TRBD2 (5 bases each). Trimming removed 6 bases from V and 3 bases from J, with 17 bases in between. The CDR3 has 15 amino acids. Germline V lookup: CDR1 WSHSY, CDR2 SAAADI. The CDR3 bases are TGCGCCAGCAGACCGGGACGACTACCAGAAGAGACCCAGTACTTC. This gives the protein CASRPGRLPEETQYF.